This paragraph covers one T cell receptor (beta chain) sequence. Unique molecular identifiers were used in preparing the TCRbeta library. TCRdb reanalysed the PCR reads using MiXCR and keeps one entry per CDR3 protein. The sample yields 450,000 to 600,000 distinct CDR3 sequences, around 19% seen once. In germline, CDR1 is SGHVS, CDR2 FNYEAQ. The CDR3 is 13 residues long. The germline V and J ends were trimmed by 1 base and 14 bases, with 16 bases remaining between them. The sample comes from a study of T-cell reconstitution after alpha-beta-depleted transplantation in children. The material sequenced was PBMCs from the stem cell graft donor, taken from the stem cell graft. The chain joins TRBV7-6 to TRBJ2-3; D is uncertain. The sequence came from a human donor who donated a stem cell graft to a child with acute lymphoblastic leukemia. CDR3 in DNA: TGTGCCAGCAGCTTAGTGGTTAGCTCCATCATGTATTTT. Encoded protein: CASSLVVSSIMYF.